The clone carrying this T cell receptor beta chain was counted a few times. Its specificity is unknown. This sample stems from a study of identical twins. This CDR3 has 15 residues. The ends were cut back, 0 bases at V and 7 bases at J, with 13 bases in the middle. CDR1 is MGHRA, CDR2 YSYEKL, per germline. TCRdb itself ran the 5' RACE reads through MiXCR, one entry per CDR3 protein. The sample contains roughly 630,000 distinct CDR3 sequences, roughly 7.2% of which appear only once. Points from the study as a whole: Models, which agreed with sharing between unrelated individuals, nonetheless underestimated the out-of-frame TCR alpha sharing seen in monozygotic twins. A cross-sectional statistical analysis, not follow-up of the same donors, supported the conclusions. Low generation probability was overrepresented in out-of-frame alpha sequences shared by twins.

Only healthy Caucasians were enrolled as donors. This sample also appeared in a second study, on yellow fever vaccine responses in identical twins.

The sequence derives from a woman between 18 and 30 years old in good health. The sequenced sample was PBMCs. V and J are TRBV4-1 and TRBJ2-1, with D perhaps TRBD2 (5 bases). CDR3 sequence (DNA): TGCGCCAGCAGCCAAGAGGGAGTAGCGAGTAATGAGCAGTTCTTC. Translation: CASSQEGVASNEQFF.